This TCR beta chain was identified during a study of OX40 agonist ivuxolimab in advanced cancers. Study as a whole: Ivuxolimab, an agonistic anti-OX40 (CD134) antibody, was given to patients.

In regard to this clone: No antigen is known for it.

Study-wide points: Part of the nonresponder group also had normalized T-cell clonal expansion that was low.

TCRdb's table, derived via immunoSEQ multiplex PCR, lists solely in-frame clones and lacks some. The sample yields 70,000 to 90,000 clones, about 81% seen once. CDR1 and CDR2 (germline): SGDLS, YYNGEE. The CDR3 loop spans 11 amino acids. The germline V and J ends were trimmed by 4 bases and 2 bases, with 3 bases remaining between them. The V gene is TRBV9, the J gene TRBJ1-2; no definite D call. This material consisted of CD4+ or CD8+ T cells sorted from blood, taken in a trial of the OX40 agonist ivuxolimab. The origin of this receptor is an adult with an advanced solid tumor such as melanoma, head and neck, liver or kidney cancer. The CDR3 reads CASSQNYGYTF. The CDR3 region has the DNA TGTGCCAGCAGCCAGAACTATGGCTACACCTTC. The full variable domain, with the rest looked up from reference TRBV9 and TRBJ1-2, is DSGVTQTPKHLITATGQRVTLRCSPRSGDLSVYWYQQSLDQGLQFLIQYYNGEERAKGNILERFSAQQFPDLHSELNLSSLELGDSALYFCASSQNYGYTFGSGTRLTVV.